This record looks at one TCR beta chain sequence and its context. Its antigen is undetermined. This CDR3 has 13 amino acids. Germline CDR1 and CDR2: ENHRY and SYGVKD. Trimming took off 6 bases at V and 4 bases at J, with 12 bases between the two ends. Primers for the PCR totalled 60 Vbeta and 13 Jbeta. Sequencing was performed with immunoSEQ multiplex PCR; in TCRdb, only in-frame clones are kept and a portion is missing. Of some 150,000 clones in the sample, around 87% were seen once. These data belong to a study of cytomegalovirus exposure and HLA in healthy donors. Overall study results and limits: The records held CMV serostatus as the only immune exposure information. The authors enumerated 150 to 200 TCR beta chains as linked to cytomegalovirus. For most TCR sequences rarity was the rule, although some public TCRs occurred in many donors.

This receptor was obtained from a woman in her twenties or thirties in good health and CMV-seronegative. The V call is TRBV10-3, the J call TRBJ1-1; D may be TRBD1 (6 bases). Material for sequencing was PBMCs. In nucleotides, the CDR3 is TGTGCCATCAGCCTGGACAGCGCCACTGAAGCTTTCTTT. Translated: CAISLDSATEAFF.